This T cell receptor beta chain stems from a study of Ad26.COV2.S vaccination and SARS-CoV-2 variants (dated by TCRdb to the early 2020s). Background on the whole study: Vaccine-arm donors were drawn from COV1001, a multicentre, randomized, double-blind, placebo-controlled phase I-IIa trial of Ad26.COV2.S in healthy adults. Dosing of Ad26.COV2.S was intramuscular, at either 5x10^10 or 1x10^11 viral particles, delivered as one shot or as two shots spaced 56 days apart. TCRbeta repertoire sequencing was used to assess the specificity and breadth of SARS-CoV-2-reactive T cell receptors after Ad26.COV2.S vaccination. A total of 32 samples were included in the TCR-sequenced set, comprising roughly 19 Ad26.COV2.S vaccine recipients, 5 placebo recipients and 8 SARS-CoV-2 convalescent individuals. Trial participants were randomized into five groups of five, in which low-dose or high-dose Ad26.COV2.S was given once or twice, or placebo was given on both occasions. Blinding of investigators to trial group allocation was maintained during experiments and outcome assessment. What the work shows at the level of the full study, not this receptor alone: Substantial breadth of spike-specific CD8+ and CD4+ T cell responses was reported after vaccination. Higher spike-specific TCR breadth was observed in Ad26.COV2.S recipients than in placebo recipients (P = 0.0014). The study lacked the statistical power to compare responses across vaccine doses or regimens. The authors noted that total T cell responses may have been underestimated by the TCR breadth and depth analyses. Non-spike TCR breadth was comparable between vaccine and placebo recipients, consistent with the vaccine containing only spike.

Explained via the paper, the treatment or condition label denotes: around 19 received Ad26.COV2.S at low or high dose, single or two shots; 5 received placebo; per-sample allocation not given. For vaccine and placebo recipients, repertoires were sequenced using samples collected on day 63 after the first injection. In Cohort 1b, 20 to 25 adults aged 18-55 years were enrolled at a single site in Boston, USA, between 29 July and 7 August 2020. Ad26.COV2.S was a replication-incompetent adenovirus type 26 vector expressing a prefusion-stabilized SARS-CoV-2 spike protein from the original Wuhan strain. Comment on this clone: The antigen it binds to is not known. No clone much larger than this one lies a single base away; base qualities are absent.

V sheds 3 bases and J sheds 4 bases, leaving 4 bases between their ends. CDR3 length: 12 amino acids, cysteine to phenylalanine. The only DNA kept is the CDR3, 36 bases in frame from the first base. CDR1 and CDR2 were assigned from the germline V gene (reference sequence) as PRHDT and FYEKMQ. The immunoSEQ Assay was used to sequence TCRbeta CDR3 regions. After extraction, genomic DNA underwent amplification by bias-controlled multiplex PCR, followed by high-throughput sequencing. The source study handled its data this way. To quantify the absolute abundance of each unique TCRbeta CDR3 region, sequences were collapsed and filtered. Usable DNA was measured by amplifying reference genes present in all nucleated cells, and TCRbeta template counts were normalized to that usable DNA to estimate T cell fraction. Repertoire TCRs were annotated as SARS-CoV-2-specific when V gene, CDR3 amino acid sequence and J gene were exactly matched to a known reactive TCR set. MIRA supplied the reference SARS-CoV-2 TCR set, which was filtered for enrichment in COVID-19-positive ImmuneCODE repertoires so that public or cross-reactive TCRs were removed. Based on the MIRA antigens, annotated TCRs were further analysed at the level of specific ORF or position within ORF. Breadth was defined as annotated unique rearrangements over total unique productive rearrangements; depth was the summed frequency of those rearrangements. Two-sided Wilcoxon rank-sum tests were applied when comparing TCR breadth between groups. Sourced from immuneACCESS, this table was stored by TCRdb with only in-frame sequences that have V and J called. A share of the clones is absent; for the studies checked, an unresolved V gene accounts for under half, and the remainder has no known explanation. V, J and clone size were drawn from that table, and D and trimming were deduced from the DNA. The sample contains some 460,000 clones, 80% to 90% of them found a single time. Of the sample, roughly 1.7% falls within the top ten clones.

The sample consisted of peripheral blood, taken in a trial of Ad26.COV2.S vaccine versus placebo. The receptor chain draws on TRBV13 and TRBJ1-5, with the identity of the D gene unclear. This receptor was identified in a person between 18 and 65 years old who received the Ad26.COV2.S COVID-19 vaccine or a placebo. In nucleotides, the sequence is TGTGCCAGCAGCTTCGAGAATCAGCCCCAGCATTTT. Its translation reads: CASSFENQPQHF. The entire variable domain, with the stretches around the CDR3 drawn from the reference TRBV13 and TRBJ1-5 proteins, is AAGVIQSPRHLIKEKRETATLKCYPIPRHDTVYWYQQGPGQDPQFLISFYEKMQSDKGSIPDRFSAQQFSDYHSELNMSSLELGDSALYFCASSFENQPQHFGDGTRLSIL.